These T cell receptor beta chains were read from a single sample in a study of T cells in Graves' hyperthyroidism and ophthalmopathy. TCRdb called the multiplex PCR reads again in MiXCR, with one record for every CDR3 protein. The sample has roughly 700,000 distinct CDR3 sequences, approximately 40% seen once; the top ten hold more than 25%. The sample comprised blood. Every receptor here comes from a woman aged 35 to 49 with Graves' hyperthyroidism. Each CDR3 is given with its conserved first and last residue. The D gene is left open where the match is weak. Clone size is shown for a subset of rows, as once, few, many or a class of expanded clone.

D gene: NA
V gene: TRBV25-1
J gene: TRBJ1-4
clone size: once
CDR3 protein: CARGSPRATNEKLFF
CDR3 DNA: TGTGCTAGAGGTAGCCCCAGGGCAACTAATGAAAAACTGTTTTTT

D gene: NA
V gene: TRBV7-2
J gene: TRBJ2-7
clone size: few
CDR3 protein: CASSSPGDSYEQYF
CDR3 DNA: TGTGCCAGCAGTTCGCCAGGGGACTCCTACGAGCAGTACTTC

D gene: TRBD1
V gene: TRBV12-3/TRBV12-4
J gene: TRBJ1-4
clone size: NA
CDR3 protein: CAGSLQGAREKLFF
CDR3 DNA: TGTGCCGGCAGTTTACAGGGGGCTCGTGAAAAACTGTTTTTT

D gene: NA
V gene: TRBV7-3
J gene: TRBJ2-2
clone size: few
CDR3 protein: CASSLHVIGRVFNTGELFF
CDR3 DNA: TGTGCCAGCAGCTTACATGTGATCGGGAGAGTGTTTAACACCGGGGAGCTGTTTTTT

D gene: NA
V gene: TRBV27
J gene: TRBJ2-7
clone size: NA
CDR3 protein: CASSNGKWNEQYF
CDR3 DNA: TGTGCCAGCTCAAACGGGAAGTGGAACGAGCAGTACTTC

D gene: TRBD2
V gene: TRBV11-1
J gene: TRBJ2-7
clone size: few
CDR3 protein: CASSQTSGTAYEQYF
CDR3 DNA: TGTGCCAGCAGCCAAACTAGCGGGACGGCCTACGAGCAGTACTTC

D gene: TRBD1
V gene: TRBV10-3
J gene: TRBJ2-7
clone size: NA
CDR3 protein: CAISATGGYTYEQYF
CDR3 DNA: TGTGCCATCAGCGCGACAGGGGGTTATACCTACGAGCAGTACTTC

D gene: NA
V gene: TRBV7-2
J gene: TRBJ1-1
clone size: NA
CDR3 protein: CASSSQGIGEAFF
CDR3 DNA: TGTGCCAGCAGTTCACAGGGTATTGGTGAAGCTTTCTTT

D gene: NA
V gene: TRBV10-2
J gene: TRBJ2-2
clone size: once
CDR3 protein: CASMKGGSTGELFF
CDR3 DNA: TGCGCCAGCATGAAGGGGGGCAGCACCGGGGAGCTGTTTTTT

D gene: TRBD1
V gene: TRBV5-6
J gene: TRBJ2-7
clone size: few
CDR3 protein: CASSLYGMRQGTYEQYF
CDR3 DNA: TGTGCCAGCAGCTTGTACGGTATGAGACAGGGTACCTACGAGCAGTACTTC

D gene: NA
V gene: TRBV10-3
J gene: TRBJ1-1
clone size: NA
CDR3 protein: CAISDGQRNTEAFF
CDR3 DNA: TGTGCCATCAGTGACGGACAGAGGAACACTGAAGCTTTCTTT

D gene: NA
V gene: TRBV12-3/TRBV12-4
J gene: TRBJ2-5
clone size: NA
CDR3 protein: CASSLKGSVGETQYF
CDR3 DNA: TGTGCCAGCAGTTTAAAAGGGTCGGTCGGGGAGACCCAGTACTTC

D gene: TRBD1
V gene: TRBV12-3/TRBV12-4
J gene: TRBJ2-5
clone size: few
CDR3 protein: CASTFTGEQETQYF
CDR3 DNA: TGTGCCAGCACCTTTACAGGGGAACAAGAGACCCAGTACTTC

D gene: NA
V gene: TRBV6-5
J gene: TRBJ1-1
clone size: few
CDR3 protein: CASSPTVGEAFF
CDR3 DNA: TGTGCCAGCAGTCCGACAGTGGGTGAAGCTTTCTTT

D gene: NA
V gene: TRBV25-1
J gene: TRBJ2-7
clone size: few
CDR3 protein: CASSEGIGYSYEQYF
CDR3 DNA: TGTGCCAGCAGTGAAGGGATTGGGTACTCCTACGAGCAGTACTTC

D gene: TRBD1
V gene: TRBV9
J gene: TRBJ1-5
clone size: NA
CDR3 protein: CASSDGGTENQPQHF
CDR3 DNA: TGTGCCAGCAGCGACGGGGGGACAGAAAATCAGCCCCAGCATTTT

D gene: NA
V gene: TRBV20-1
J gene: TRBJ2-5
clone size: NA
CDR3 protein: CSARRGTGQETQYF
CDR3 DNA: TGCAGTGCTAGAAGGGGCACCGGACAAGAGACCCAGTACTTC

D gene: NA
V gene: TRBV19
J gene: TRBJ2-7
clone size: many
CDR3 protein: CASSDIGQGGSYEQYF
CDR3 DNA: TGTGCCAGTAGTGATATCGGGCAGGGGGGATCGTACGAGCAGTACTTC

D gene: TRBD2
V gene: TRBV20-1
J gene: TRBJ2-2
clone size: NA
CDR3 protein: CSAQIAGGAGELFF
CDR3 DNA: TGCAGTGCTCAAATAGCGGGAGGAGCCGGGGAGCTGTTTTTT

D gene: NA
V gene: TRBV7-2
J gene: TRBJ2-5
clone size: few
CDR3 protein: CASSLLASGETQYF
CDR3 DNA: TGTGCCAGCAGCTTACTAGCATCGGGGGAGACCCAGTACTTC

D gene: TRBD1
V gene: TRBV7-2
J gene: TRBJ2-5
clone size: few
CDR3 protein: CASSRDVGGGETQYF
CDR3 DNA: TGTGCCAGCAGCCGGGATGTAGGGGGCGGAGAGACCCAGTACTTC

D gene: NA
V gene: TRBV5-4
J gene: TRBJ2-2
clone size: NA
CDR3 protein: CASSLDWDEANVLTYGAGTGELFF
CDR3 DNA: TGTGCCAGCAGCTTGGATTGGGACGAGGCCAACGTCCTGACTTACGGGGCCGGCACCGGGGAGCTGTTTTTT

D gene: TRBD1
V gene: TRBV28
J gene: TRBJ2-5
clone size: NA
CDR3 protein: CASSTRQGSGETQYF
CDR3 DNA: TGTGCCAGCAGTACTCGACAGGGGAGTGGAGAGACCCAGTACTTC

D gene: TRBD2
V gene: TRBV20-1
J gene: TRBJ2-2
clone size: many
CDR3 protein: CSATTSGNTGELFF
CDR3 DNA: TGCAGTGCCACGACTAGCGGGAACACCGGGGAGCTGTTTTTT